This T cell receptor beta chain was identified in a study of T cell responses to AZD1222 COVID-19 vaccine. Sequenced by immunoSEQ multiplex PCR; TCRdb stores in-frame clones only, minus some. The sample lists 150,000 to 200,000 clones; approximately 86% were seen once. CDR1 and CDR2 from the germline V gene are SGHAT and FQNNGV. The CDR3 is 16 residues long. The germline V and J ends were trimmed by 5 bases and 1 base, with 15 bases remaining between them. Sequenced here: peripheral blood, sampled 28 days after the second AZD1222 dose. The V gene is TRBV11-2, the J gene TRBJ2-1; D possibly uses TRBD1 or TRBD2 (7 bases each). The sequence came from an adult who received the AZD1222 COVID-19 vaccine. This CDR3 is CASSKRQGGSYNEQFF. CDR3 bases: TGTGCCAGCAGCAAGAGACAGGGAGGGTCCTACAATGAGCAGTTCTTC.